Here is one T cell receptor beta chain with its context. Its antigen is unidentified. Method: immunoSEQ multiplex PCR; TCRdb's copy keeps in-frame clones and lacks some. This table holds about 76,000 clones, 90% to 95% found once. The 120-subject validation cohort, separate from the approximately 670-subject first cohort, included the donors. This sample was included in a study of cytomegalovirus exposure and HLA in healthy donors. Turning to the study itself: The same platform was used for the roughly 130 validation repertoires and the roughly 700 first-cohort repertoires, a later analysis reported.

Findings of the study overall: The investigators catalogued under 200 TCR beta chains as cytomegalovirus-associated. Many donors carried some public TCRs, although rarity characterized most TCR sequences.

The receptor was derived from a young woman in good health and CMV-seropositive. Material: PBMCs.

The CDR3 region is CAPRGRQGARETQYF. The CDR3 bases are TGTGCCCCCCGGGGAAGACAGGGGGCGCGAGAGACCCAGTACTTC. The rearrangement uses TRBV7-9 and TRBJ2-5, with TRBD1 identical over 10 bases. This CDR3 spans 15 amino acids. Losses at the gene ends were 11 bases for V and 4 bases for J; bases not matched to a gene: 13. Germline assignment: CDR1 SEHNR and CDR2 FQNEAQ (reference sequence).